These 24 T cell receptor beta chains originate from one sample sequenced in a study of T cell changes during pregnancy in multiple sclerosis. Profiled with immunoSEQ multiplex PCR; TCRdb holds only in-frame clones, not every one. The sample includes about 13,000 clones, about nine tenths of them seen just once. Source: CD8+ T cells from peripheral blood mononuclear cells, taken in the first trimester of pregnancy. These receptors originate from a female donor with multiple sclerosis, enrolled in a pregnancy study.

V is TRBV19 and J is TRBJ1-6; TRBD1 agrees at 8 bases. This CDR3 is built from 15 residues. The V segment lost 5 bases and the J segment 4 bases; nucleotides outside the gene matches: 4. From germline, CDR1 is LNHDA and CDR2 SQIVND (reference sequence). The CDR3 DNA follows: TGTGCCAGTAGTTCTCGACAGGGGTATAATTCACCCCTCCACTTT. Translation: CASSSRQGYNSPLHF.

This clone was counted a single time. The chain has TRBV19 and TRBJ1-2, with 9 positions matching TRBD1. J was trimmed by 6 bases and V by 5 bases; bases with no gene match: 16. This CDR3 is 17 amino acids long. From germline, CDR1 is LNHDA and CDR2 SQIVND (reference sequence). The CDR3 protein is CASSPWTGAMFSDGYTF. DNA for the CDR3: TGTGCCAGTAGTCCCTGGACAGGGGCAATGTTCTCGGATGGCTACACCTTC. Looking up the rest from reference TRBV19 and TRBJ1-2 gives the full variable domain: DGGITQSPKYLFRKEGQNVTLSCEQNLNHDAMYWYRQDPGQGLRLIYYSQIVNDFQKGDIAEGYSVSREKKESFPLTVTSAQKNPTAFYLCASSPWTGAMFSDGYTFGSGTRLTVV.

As DNA, the CDR3 is TGTGCCACCCGAGCCCCCGCTGGAAACACCATATATTTT. Protein product: CATRAPAGNTIYF. The chain uses TRBV28 and TRBJ1-3; no definite D call. Deletions cut 10 bases from V and 2 bases from J, with 12 bases between. CDR3 length equals 13 residues. The germline V gene encodes CDR1 MDHEN and CDR2 SYDVKM.

To note about this clone: One end of the junction varies from germline; a read error may be responsible. The genes are TRBV7-9 and TRBJ1-2; D not resolved. Germline V gene data show CDR1 as SEHNR and CDR2 as FQNEAQ (reference sequence). The CDR3 runs to 15 residues. Written as DNA, the CDR3 is TGTGCCAGCAGCCTAGCCGCAAGCCCGGGCTATGGCTACACCTTC. It encodes CASSLAASPGYGYTF.

This clone has just one count. V usage is TRBV6-1 and J usage is TRBJ2-5, with 11 bases that match TRBD2. The length of the CDR3 is 15 residues. CDR1 is MNHNS, CDR2 SASEGT, per germline. Trimming removed 4 bases from V and 1 base from J; junction bases left unmatched: 2. The CDR3 region is CASSVLAGGQETQYF. CDR3 in DNA: TGTGCCAGCAGTGTTCTAGCGGGGGGCCAAGAGACCCAGTACTTC.

The chain is built from TRBV10-1 and TRBJ1-2, with D possibly matching TRBD1 (6 bases). CDR3 length equals 18 residues. V was cut by 3 bases and J by 8 bases, with 28 bases left in between. From germline, CDR1 is WNHNN and CDR2 SYGVQD (reference sequence). The CDR3 here is CASSDPLWRQAIDHGYTF. The CDR3 DNA follows: TGCGCCAGCAGTGATCCACTTTGGAGACAGGCGATCGACCACGGCTACACCTTC.

Here the CDR3 reads CASSEMVSGVRYGYTF. The CDR3 region has the DNA TGTGCCAGCAGTGAAATGGTCTCAGGGGTACGGTATGGCTACACCTTC. The chain uses TRBV2 and TRBJ1-2; tentatively, D is TRBD1 (6 bases). The CDR3 covers 16 residues. The ends were cut back, 2 bases at V and 5 bases at J, with 18 bases in the middle. CDR1 is SNHLY, CDR2 FYNNEI, per germline.

V is TRBV7-8 and J is TRBJ1-3, with TRBD1 matching 9 bases. CDR3 length equals 16 residues. Germline V gives CDR1 SGHVS, CDR2 FQNEAQ. J was trimmed by 2 bases and V by 2 bases; bases with no gene match: 4. The CDR3, as DNA: TGTGCCAGCAGCTTATTCGGGACAGGGCCTGGAAACACCATATATTTT. As protein: CASSLFGTGPGNTIYF.

The chain's CDR3 is CASSDSEQPGEQFF. The CDR3 DNA is TGTGCCAGCAGTGACTCTGAACAGCCGGGAGAGCAGTTCTTC. V gene TRBV6-4 combines with J gene TRBJ2-1; D is perhaps TRBD2 (5 bases). The CDR3 contains 14 residues. V was trimmed by 0 bases and J by 10 bases, leaving 13 bases between them. The germline CDR1 and CDR2 sequences are MRHNA and SNTAGT.

The V call is TRBV10-3, the J call TRBJ1-2, with 8 positions matching TRBD1. The CDR3 spans 14 residues. After removal of 2 bases from V and 3 bases from J, the junction contained 2 bases not matched to a gene. Germline V lookup: CDR1 ENHRY, CDR2 SYGVKD. Here the CDR3 DNA reads TGTGCCATCAGTGAGGCAGGGGGCGACTATGGCTACACCTTC. Its protein product is CAISEAGGDYGYTF.

The chain has TRBV13 and TRBJ2-1; the D gene is possibly TRBD1 (5 bases). The CDR3 runs 15 residues. Between the trimmed V and J ends, which lost 0 bases and 7 bases, there was a span of 13 bases. Germline CDR1 is PRHDT and CDR2 is FYEKMQ (reference sequence). CDR3 DNA sequence: TGTGCCAGCAGCTTAGGCAAGGGCTCAGGGAATGAGCAGTTCTTC. This sequence encodes CASSLGKGSGNEQFF.

The genes are TRBV18 and TRBJ2-7; TRBD1 is a possible D gene (6 bases). The CDR3 consists of 14 residues. The V and J ends lost 2 bases and 3 bases respectively, with 11 bases between them. Germline V gene sequence: CDR1 KGHSH, CDR2 LQKENI. The CDR3 DNA is TGTGCCAGCTCACCAAGGACAGAACTCTACGAGCAGTACTTC. Its protein is CASSPRTELYEQYF.

The gene calls are TRBV28 and TRBJ1-2; unclear D gene. Trimming cost V 8 bases and J 4 bases, with 14 bases left between them. CDR1 and CDR2 from the germline V gene are MDHEN and SYDVKM. The CDR3 extends over 13 amino acids. CDR3 sequence reads: CASVSHASYGYTF. CDR3 DNA: TGTGCCAGCGTCAGTCATGCTTCCTATGGCTACACCTTC.

CDR3 nucleotide sequence: TGTGCCAGCAGTTGGGACAGGGTCGCTTTCTTT. It translates to CASSWDRVAFF. The V call is TRBV25-1, the J call TRBJ1-1; the match to TRBD1 covers 9 bases. The CDR3 length is 11 residues. CDR1 is MGHDK and CDR2 is SYGVNS in the germline V gene. V shed 5 bases and J 11 bases; nucleotides not matched to a gene: 3.

This clone was seen once. A read error may explain this, as a much larger clone is one base away. This specimen includes other DNA sequences encoding the same CDR3. V usage is TRBV6-1 and J usage is TRBJ2-3; 13 positions agree with TRBD2. CDR1 MNHNS and CDR2 SASEGT come from the germline V gene. The CDR3 is 15 residues long. J lost 4 bases, V lost 2 bases, and 0 bases had no gene match. CDR3 protein: CASSETSGGADTQYF. The CDR3 region has the DNA TGTGCCAGCAGTGAAACTAGCGGGGGGGCAGATACGCAGTATTTT.

The chain recombines TRBV5-4 with TRBJ1-1, with D maybe TRBD1 (5 bases). V was trimmed by 4 bases and J by 4 bases, leaving 8 bases between them. The CDR3 spans 12 residues. Germline V gives CDR1 SGHNT, CDR2 YYREEE (reference sequence). CDR3 coding DNA: TGTGCCAGCAGCGGGGGGGGCACTGAAGCTTTCTTT. It yields the protein CASSGGGTEAFF.

The CDR3 region has the DNA TGTGCCAGCAGCCCGGGACTAGCGGGGTTCACAGATACGCAGTATTTT. Its translation is CASSPGLAGFTDTQYF. The rearrangement links TRBV5-5 to TRBJ2-3; the match to TRBD2 covers 13 bases. Germline CDR1 and CDR2: SGHKS and YYEKEE (reference sequence). The ends lost 4 bases at V and 2 bases at J; junction bases unmatched: 4. The CDR3 extends over 16 amino acids.

In DNA, the CDR3 is TGTGCCAGCAGCTTGGAGGACCGGGACAGACCTAACACCGGGGAGCTGTTTTTT. It yields the protein CASSLEDRDRPNTGELFF. This sequence joins TRBV11-3 and TRBJ2-2; TRBD1 matches at 7 bases. Per germline, CDR1 SGHNT and CDR2 YENEEA. The junction had 12 bases not matched to a gene; V was cut back by 3 bases and J by 2 bases. This CDR3 has 18 residues.

The chain combines TRBV6-5 with TRBJ1-2; the D gene is possibly TRBD1 (6 bases). V was shortened by 0 bases and J by 5 bases, with 13 bases between the two germline ends. Per the germline V gene, CDR1 is MNHEY and CDR2 is SVGAGI. There are 15 residues in the CDR3. The CDR3 protein is CASSYSRGQGYGYTF. The CDR3 DNA sequence: TGTGCCAGCAGTTACTCACGAGGGCAGGGGTATGGCTACACCTTC.

This clone has a single count. The genes are TRBV7-2 and TRBJ1-2, with unresolved D. Trimming left V 2 bases short and J 7 bases short, with 14 bases between. Per germline, CDR1 SGHTA and CDR2 FQGNSA. The CDR3 contains 14 residues. In DNA, the CDR3 is TGTGCCAGCAGCTTACGCCACAGAGAGTCTGGCTACACCTTC. Amino acids: CASSLRHRESGYTF.

V and J are TRBV27 and TRBJ1-4; 8 bases are a match to TRBD1. Germline V CDR1 and CDR2: MNHEY, SMNVEV (reference sequence). Trimming removed 5 bases from V and 8 bases from J; junction bases left unmatched: 7. The CDR3 is 14 amino acids. CDR3 region: CASSRTGSREKLFF. CDR3 bases: TGTGCCAGCAGTCGGACAGGGAGTAGGGAAAAACTGTTTTTT.

The chain is built from TRBV27 and TRBJ1-1; D uncertain. The CDR3 is made up of 14 amino acids. Trimming removed 6 bases at V and 1 base at J, with 12 bases between. The germline V gene has CDR1 MNHEY and CDR2 SMNVEV (reference sequence). The CDR3 region is CASSLDGENTEAFF. The CDR3 nucleotides are TGTGCCAGCAGCCTGGACGGGGAGAACACTGAAGCTTTCTTT.

This clone was detected only once. The chain is built from TRBV21-1 and TRBJ1-5. TRBV21-1 is a pseudogene segment. The CDR3 has 13 residues. Here the CDR3 reads CASKRDSNQPQHF. CDR3 nucleotides: TGTGCCAGTAAGCGGGACAGCAATCAGCCCCAGCATTTT.

This chain connects TRBV7-2 to TRBJ2-6; 7 bases are shared with TRBD1. The CDR3 has 17 amino acids. V lost 4 bases and J lost 0; bases outside the gene matches: 6. Per the germline V gene, CDR1 is SGHTA and CDR2 is FQGNSA. In DNA, the CDR3 is TGTGCCAGCAGCTCGGACAGGTTTAGCTCTGGGGCCAACGTCCTGACTTTC. It encodes CASSSDRFSSGANVLTF. The full variable domain, with the rest looked up from reference TRBV7-2 and TRBJ2-6, is GAGVSQSPSNKVTEKGKDVELRCDPISGHTALYWYRQSLGQGLEFLIYFQGNSAPDKSGLPSDRFSAERTGGSVSTLTIQRTQQEDSAVYLCASSSDRFSSGANVLTFGAGSRLTVL.